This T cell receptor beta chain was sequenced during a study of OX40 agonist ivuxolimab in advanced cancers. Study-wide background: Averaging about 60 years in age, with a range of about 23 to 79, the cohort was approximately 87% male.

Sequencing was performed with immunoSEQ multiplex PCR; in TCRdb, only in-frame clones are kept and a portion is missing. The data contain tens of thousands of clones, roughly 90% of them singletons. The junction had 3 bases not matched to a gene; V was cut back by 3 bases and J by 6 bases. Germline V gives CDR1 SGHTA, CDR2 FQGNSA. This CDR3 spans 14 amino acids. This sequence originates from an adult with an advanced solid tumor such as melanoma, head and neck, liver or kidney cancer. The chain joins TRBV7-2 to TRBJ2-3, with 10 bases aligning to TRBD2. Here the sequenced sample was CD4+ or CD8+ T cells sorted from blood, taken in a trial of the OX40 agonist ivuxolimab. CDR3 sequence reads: CASSFASGSDTQYF. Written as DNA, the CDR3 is TGTGCCAGCAGCTTCGCTAGCGGGAGCGATACGCAGTATTTT.